This TCR beta chain came from a study of cytomegalovirus exposure and HLA in healthy donors. Study-level findings and limits: Apparent HLA restriction characterized most CMV-associated TCR beta chains in a later analysis.

PCR primers comprised 60 Vbeta and 13 Jbeta primers. The method was immunoSEQ multiplex PCR; TCRdb's version includes in-frame clones alone and lacks a portion of them. The table lists 150,000 to 200,000 clones, about three quarters of them singletons, with about 1% in the top ten. Comment on this clone: Its antigen is currently unknown.

The ends were cut back, 5 bases at V and 8 bases at J, with 15 bases in the middle. CDR3 length: 13 residues. Germline V CDR1 and CDR2: SGHAT, FQDESV (reference sequence). The J gene is TRBJ1-2, the V gene TRBV11-1, with D perhaps TRBD1 (6 bases). The sequencing input was PBMCs. The TCR originated in a woman aged 40 to 55 in good health and CMV-seronegative. CDR3 nucleotide sequence: TGTGCCAGCAGCCGAGAGGGGGTTGGCGGCTACACCTTC. It yields the protein CASSREGVGGYTF.